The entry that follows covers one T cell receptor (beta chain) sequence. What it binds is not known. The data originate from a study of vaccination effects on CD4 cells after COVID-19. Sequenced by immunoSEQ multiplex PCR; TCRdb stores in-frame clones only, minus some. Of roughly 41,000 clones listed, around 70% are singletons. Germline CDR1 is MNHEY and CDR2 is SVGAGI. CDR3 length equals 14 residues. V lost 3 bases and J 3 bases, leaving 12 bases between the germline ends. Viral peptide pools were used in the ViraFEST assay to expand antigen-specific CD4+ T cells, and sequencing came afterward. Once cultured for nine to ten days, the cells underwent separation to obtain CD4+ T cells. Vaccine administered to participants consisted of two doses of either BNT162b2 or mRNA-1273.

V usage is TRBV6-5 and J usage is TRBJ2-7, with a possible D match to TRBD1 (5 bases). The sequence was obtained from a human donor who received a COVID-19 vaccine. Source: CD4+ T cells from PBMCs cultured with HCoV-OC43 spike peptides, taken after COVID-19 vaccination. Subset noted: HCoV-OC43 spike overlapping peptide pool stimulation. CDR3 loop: CASSYLQGGYEQYF. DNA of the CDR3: TGTGCCAGCAGTTATCTGCAGGGTGGCTACGAGCAGTACTTC.